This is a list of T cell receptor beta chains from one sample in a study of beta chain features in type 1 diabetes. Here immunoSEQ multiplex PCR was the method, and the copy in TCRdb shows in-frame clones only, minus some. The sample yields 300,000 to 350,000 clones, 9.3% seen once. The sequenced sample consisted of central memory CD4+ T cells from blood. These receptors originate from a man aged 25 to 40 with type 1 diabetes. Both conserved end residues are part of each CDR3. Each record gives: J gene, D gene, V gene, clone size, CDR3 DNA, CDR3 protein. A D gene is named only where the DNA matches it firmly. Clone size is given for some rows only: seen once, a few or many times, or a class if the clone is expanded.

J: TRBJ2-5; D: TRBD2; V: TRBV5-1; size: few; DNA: TGCGCCAGCCAAATGTCCACGGGGGGGGAGACCCAGTACTTC; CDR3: CASQMSTGGETQYF
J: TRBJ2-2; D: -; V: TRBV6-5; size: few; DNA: TGTGCCAGCAGTTACGAATACGGGAACACCGGGGAGCTGTTTTTT; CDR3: CASSYEYGNTGELFF
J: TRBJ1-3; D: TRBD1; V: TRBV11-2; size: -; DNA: TGTGCCAGCAGCGGGCAACAGGGGGTAGCTGGAAACACCATATATTTT; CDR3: CASSGQQGVAGNTIYF
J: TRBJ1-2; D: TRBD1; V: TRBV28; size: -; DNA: TGTGCCAGCAGTTTAGGGGGACAGGAGGCCCTAGGCTATGGCTACACCTTC; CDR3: CASSLGGQEALGYGYTF
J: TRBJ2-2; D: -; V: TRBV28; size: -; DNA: TGTGCCAGCAGTTTCAGTTCCACCGGGGAGCTGTTTTTT; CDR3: CASSFSSTGELFF
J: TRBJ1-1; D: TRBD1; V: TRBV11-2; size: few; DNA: TGTGCCAGCAGCGGAGGGACAGGGGTTAACACTGAAGCTTTCTTT; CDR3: CASSGGTGVNTEAFF
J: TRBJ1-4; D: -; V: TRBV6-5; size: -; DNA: TGTGCCAGCAGTTCAATTGACGGAGCTAATGAAAAACTGTTTTTT; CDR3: CASSSIDGANEKLFF
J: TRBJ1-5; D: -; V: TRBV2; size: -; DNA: TGTGCCAGCAGTGTGGTCGGTAGCAATCAGCCCCAGCATTTT; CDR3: CASSVVGSNQPQHF
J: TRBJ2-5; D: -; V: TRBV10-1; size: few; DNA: TGCGCCAGCAACGACAGAGTGGAGGAGACCCAGTACTTC; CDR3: CASNDRVEETQYF
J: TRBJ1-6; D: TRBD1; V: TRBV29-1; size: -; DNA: TGCAGCGTTGCCCAGGGGGCGGATTCACCCCTCCACTTT; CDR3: CSVAQGADSPLHF
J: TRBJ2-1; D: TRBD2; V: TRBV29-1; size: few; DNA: TGCAGCGTATGGACTAGCGGTGATTGGCAGTTCTTC; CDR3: CSVWTSGDWQFF
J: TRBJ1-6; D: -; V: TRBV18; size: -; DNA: TGTGCCAGCTCACCTGACGCCGGTTATAATTCACCCCTCCACTTT; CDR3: CASSPDAGYNSPLHF
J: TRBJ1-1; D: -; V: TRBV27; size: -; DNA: TGTGCCAGCAGTTTCGGGGCCCGGGGCACTGAAGCTTTCTTT; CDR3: CASSFGARGTEAFF
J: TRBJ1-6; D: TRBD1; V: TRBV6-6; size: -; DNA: TGTGCCAGCAGCCTACAGGGGGCGGAGATACCCCTCCACTTT; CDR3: CASSLQGAEIPLHF
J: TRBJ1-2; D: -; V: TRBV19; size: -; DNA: TGTGCCAGTAGCCCAGACGGTAACTATGGCTACACCTTC; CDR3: CASSPDGNYGYTF
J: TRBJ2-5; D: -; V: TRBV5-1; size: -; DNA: TGCGCCAGCAGCGCTCAGGGACAAGAGACCCAGTACTTC; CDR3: CASSAQGQETQYF
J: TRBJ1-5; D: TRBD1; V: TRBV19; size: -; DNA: TGTGCCAGTAGTATTAGTATAGGGGGCGGCAATCAGCCCCAGCATTTT; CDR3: CASSISIGGGNQPQHF
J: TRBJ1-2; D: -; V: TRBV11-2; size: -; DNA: TGTGCCAGCAGCCCCAGACAGGCGGGCTATGGCTACACCTTC; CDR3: CASSPRQAGYGYTF
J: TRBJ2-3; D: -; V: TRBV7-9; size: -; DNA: TGTGCCAGCAGCTTATCTCAGGCAGGCAATACGCAGTATTTT; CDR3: CASSLSQAGNTQYF
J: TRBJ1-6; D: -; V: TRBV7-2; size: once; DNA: TGTGCCAGCAGCTCCGACAGGAATTCACCCCTCCACTTT; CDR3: CASSSDRNSPLHF
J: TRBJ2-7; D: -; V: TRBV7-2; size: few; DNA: TGTGCCAGCAGCTTAGCTGCAGGGGTTCACTACGAGCAGTACTTC; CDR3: CASSLAAGVHYEQYF
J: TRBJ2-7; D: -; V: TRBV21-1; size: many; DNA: TGTGCCAGCAGCGGCCGGGACCCCGATTTGTCCGAGCAGTACTTC; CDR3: CASSGRDPDLSEQYF
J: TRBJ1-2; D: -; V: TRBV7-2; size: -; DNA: TGTGCCAGCAGCCCGGGGCAGGACCTCTATGGCTACACCTTC; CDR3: CASSPGQDLYGYTF
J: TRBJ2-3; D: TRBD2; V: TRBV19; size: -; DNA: TGTGCCAGTAGTATAGGTTTGCTAGCGGGGGGAACAGATACGCAGTATTTT; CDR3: CASSIGLLAGGTDTQYF
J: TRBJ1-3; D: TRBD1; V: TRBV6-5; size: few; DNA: TGTGCCAGCAGTCTCGACAGGGAGAACACCATATATTTT; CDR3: CASSLDRENTIYF
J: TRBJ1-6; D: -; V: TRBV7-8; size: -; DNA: TGTGCCAGCAGCTTAGTCGGTTCACCCCTCCACTTT; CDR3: CASSLVGSPLHF
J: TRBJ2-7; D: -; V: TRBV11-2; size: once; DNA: TGTGCCAGCAGCTGGGACGGCTCCTACGAGCAGTACTTC; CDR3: CASSWDGSYEQYF
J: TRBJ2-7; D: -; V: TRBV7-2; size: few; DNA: TGTGCCAGCAGGCAAGGCGCCCAGCAAGCCTACGAGCAGTACTTC; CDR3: CASRQGAQQAYEQYF
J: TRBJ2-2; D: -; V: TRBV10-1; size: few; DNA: TGCGCCAGCAGTGAATACACCGGGGAGCTGTTTTTT; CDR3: CASSEYTGELFF
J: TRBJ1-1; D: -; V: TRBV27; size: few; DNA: TGTGCCAGCAGTTTTGTGTCCAGGAACACTGAAGCTTTCTTT; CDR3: CASSFVSRNTEAFF
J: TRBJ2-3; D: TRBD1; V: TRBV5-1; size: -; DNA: TGCGCCAGCAGCCCCGGGACAGGGTCTCCCACAGATACGCAGTATTTT; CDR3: CASSPGTGSPTDTQYF
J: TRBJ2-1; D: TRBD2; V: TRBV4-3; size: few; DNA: TGCGCCAGCAGCCAGTCGTCTAGCGGGAATGAGCAGTTCTTC; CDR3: CASSQSSSGNEQFF
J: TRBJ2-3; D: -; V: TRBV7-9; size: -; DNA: TGTGCCAGCAGCCGTCAGGCAGATACGCAGTATTTT; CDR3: CASSRQADTQYF
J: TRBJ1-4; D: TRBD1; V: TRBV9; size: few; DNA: TGTGCCAGCAGCGAGGGGACAGGGAGGAATGAAAAACTGTTTTTT; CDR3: CASSEGTGRNEKLFF
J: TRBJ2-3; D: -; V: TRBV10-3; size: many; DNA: TGTGCCATCCGCGAGGGAGCTGTAGATACGCAGTATTTT; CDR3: CAIREGAVDTQYF
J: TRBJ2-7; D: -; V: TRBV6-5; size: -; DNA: TGTGCCAGCAGTTACTCGAAGTGGGACACATACGAGCAGTACTTC; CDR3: CASSYSKWDTYEQYF
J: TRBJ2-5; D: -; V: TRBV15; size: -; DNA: TGTGCCACCAGCAGAGATGTTATTGCCGAGACCCAGTACTTC; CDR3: CATSRDVIAETQYF
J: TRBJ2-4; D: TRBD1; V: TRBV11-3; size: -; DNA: TGTGCCAGCAGCTTAGCAGGGGGCAACATTCAGTACTTC; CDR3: CASSLAGGNIQYF
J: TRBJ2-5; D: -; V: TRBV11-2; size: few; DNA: TGTGCCAGCAGCTTGAGACAGGTCGAAGAGACCCAGTACTTC; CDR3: CASSLRQVEETQYF
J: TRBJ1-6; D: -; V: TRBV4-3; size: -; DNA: TGCGCCAGCAGCCAAGCGTGGGGGCCTACGAATAATTCACCCCTCCACTTT; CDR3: CASSQAWGPTNNSPLHF
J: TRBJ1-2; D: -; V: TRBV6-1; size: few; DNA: TGTGCCAGCAGACAGGGTTCCTGGGGCTACACCTTC; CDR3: CASRQGSWGYTF
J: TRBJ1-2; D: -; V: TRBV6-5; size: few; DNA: TGTGCCAGCAGACCTACCCTGGGAGGTGGCTACACCTTC; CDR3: CASRPTLGGGYTF
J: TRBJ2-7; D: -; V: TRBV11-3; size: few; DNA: TGTGCCAGCAGCTCCCGTGGGCTAGGAGAGCAGTACTTC; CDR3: CASSSRGLGEQYF
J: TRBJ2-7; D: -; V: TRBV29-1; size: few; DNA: TGCAGCGCCTCAGGGGCCTACGAGCAGTACTTC; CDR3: CSASGAYEQYF
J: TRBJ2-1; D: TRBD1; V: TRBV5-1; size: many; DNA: TGCGCCAGCAGCATAGGACAGGTCCCTGGTGAGCAGTTCTTC; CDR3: CASSIGQVPGEQFF
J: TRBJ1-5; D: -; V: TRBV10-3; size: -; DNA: TGTGCCATCGGGGAAGAAAGCAATCAGCCCCAGCATTTT; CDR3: CAIGEESNQPQHF
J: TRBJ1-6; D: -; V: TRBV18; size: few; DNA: TGTGCCAGCTCACCGGAGGTGATTAGAACTGTCCCCCTCCACTTT; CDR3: CASSPEVIRTVPLHF
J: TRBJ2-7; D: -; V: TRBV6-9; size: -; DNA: TGTGCCAGCAGTTCAAACATCTACGAGCAGTACTTC; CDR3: CASSSNIYEQYF
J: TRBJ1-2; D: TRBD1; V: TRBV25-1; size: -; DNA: TGTGCCAGCAGTGGTGACAGGGGGCCCTCCGATGGCTACACCTTC; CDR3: CASSGDRGPSDGYTF
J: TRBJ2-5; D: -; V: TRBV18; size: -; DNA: TGTGCCAGCTCACCATCTGAAGAGACCCAGTACTTC; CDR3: CASSPSEETQYF
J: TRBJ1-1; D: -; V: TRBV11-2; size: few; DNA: TGTGCCAGCAGCTTGTCAGGGAACACTGAAGCTTTCTTT; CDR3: CASSLSGNTEAFF
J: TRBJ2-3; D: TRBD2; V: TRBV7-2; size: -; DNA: TGTGCCAGCAGCACATTTAGACTAGCGGGGGACCTCACAGATACGCAGTATTTT; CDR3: CASSTFRLAGDLTDTQYF
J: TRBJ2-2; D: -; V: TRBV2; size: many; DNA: TGTGCCAGCAGTGAAGCGTCGGCATATAACACCGGGGAGCTGTTTTTT; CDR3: CASSEASAYNTGELFF
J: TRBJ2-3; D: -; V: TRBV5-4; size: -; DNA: TGTGCCAGCAGCTTTAGGGACGTCACAGATACGCAGTATTTT; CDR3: CASSFRDVTDTQYF
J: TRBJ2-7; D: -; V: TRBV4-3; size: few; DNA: TGCGCCAGCAGCCAGGGACTTACCCGCACCTACGAGCAGTACTTC; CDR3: CASSQGLTRTYEQYF
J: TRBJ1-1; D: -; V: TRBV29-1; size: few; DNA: TGCAGCGGCAATCAAGCGGACAGTGGGAAGGCTTTCTTT; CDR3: CSGNQADSGKAFF
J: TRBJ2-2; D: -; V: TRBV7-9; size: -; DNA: TGTGCCAGCAGCACAGGACAGAGGGACACCGGGGAGCTGTTTTTT; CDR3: CASSTGQRDTGELFF
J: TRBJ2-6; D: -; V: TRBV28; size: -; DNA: TGTGCCAGCAGTGGAGCGGACCTCTCTGGGGCCAACGTCCTGACTTTC; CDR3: CASSGADLSGANVLTF